This is a list of T cell receptor beta chains from one sample in a study of cytomegalovirus exposure and HLA in healthy donors. Data came from immunoSEQ multiplex PCR; TCRdb stores just in-frame clones and leaves some out. The sample comprises some 130,000 clones, about 66% of which are singletons, and over 1.5% rests with the top ten. The sample consisted of PBMCs. These receptors originate from a human donor in good health. The CDR3 runs from the conserved cysteine through the conserved F or W. D genes are given only for firm matches. Size values are once, few and many counts, or a class for expanded clones, and some rows have none.

CDR3,DNA,J,V,D,size
CASSWDRSFYGYTF,TGTGCCAGCAGCTGGGACAGGAGCTTCTATGGCTACACCTTC,TRBJ1-2,TRBV5-6,TRBD1,NA
CASSCLMGQQATDTQYF,TGTGCCAGCAGCTGTTTAATGGGACAGCAGGCCACAGATACGCAGTATTTT,TRBJ2-3,TRBV5-6,TRBD1,once
CASSLPQETQYF,TGTGCCAGCAGCCTCCCCCAAGAGACCCAGTACTTC,TRBJ2-5,TRBV7-9,NA,few
CASNEEQGAGEETQYF,TGTGCCAGCAACGAAGAACAGGGGGCGGGGGAAGAGACCCAGTACTTC,TRBJ2-5,TRBV28,TRBD1,once
CASSRVFRTRPGQGVDTQYF,TGTGCCAGCTCACGTGTCTTTCGGACCCGACCGGGACAGGGGGTAGATACGCAGTATTTT,TRBJ2-3,TRBV18,TRBD1,NA
CASSLSLGVKNIQYF,TGTGCCAGCAGTTTATCGTTAGGGGTCAAAAACATTCAGTACTTC,TRBJ2-4,TRBV27,NA,NA
CASSRTGTFYQPQHF,TGTGCCAGCAGTAGAACCGGGACATTTTATCAGCCCCAGCATTTT,TRBJ1-5,TRBV28,NA,few
CASSLRGSYEQYF,TGTGCCAGCAGTCTCAGGGGTTCCTACGAGCAGTACTTC,TRBJ2-7,TRBV28,NA,NA
CASSLVVAVQNYGYTF,TGTGCCAGCAGCTTAGTTGTTGCGGTCCAAAACTATGGCTACACCTTC,TRBJ1-2,TRBV7-8,NA,NA
CARSPALGQRSYEQYF,TGTGCCAGAAGCCCCGCCCTAGGACAGCGCTCCTACGAGCAGTACTTC,TRBJ2-7,TRBV5-3,NA,NA
CASSMYTRNNQPQHF,TGTGCCAGCAGTATGTACACAAGAAACAATCAGCCCCAGCATTTT,TRBJ1-5,TRBV6-1,NA,NA
CASSSRTTQETQYF,TGTGCCAGCAGTTCAAGGACAACACAAGAGACCCAGTACTTC,TRBJ2-5,TRBV27,NA,few
CASSQATQGAGNQPQHF,TGTGCCAGCAGCCAAGCGACTCAGGGGGCTGGCAATCAGCCCCAGCATTTT,TRBJ1-5,TRBV4-2,TRBD1,NA
CASSGGTRGGKTEAFF,TGTGCCAGCTCGGGGGGGACCAGGGGAGGTAAGACTGAAGCTTTCTTT,TRBJ1-1,TRBV6-6,NA,NA
CASSQDRLSGGTDTQYF,TGTGCCAGCAGCCAAGATAGGCTGAGCGGGGGCACAGATACGCAGTATTTT,TRBJ2-3,TRBV4-2,TRBD2,NA
CASSAMTGLAGKCF,TGTGCCAGCAGCGCAATGACGGGACTAGCGGGAAAGTGTTTT,TRBJ2-3,TRBV9,TRBD2,few
CASSPPAGVANEKLFF,TGTGCCAGCAGTCCCCCGGCAGGGGTGGCTAATGAAAAACTGTTTTTT,TRBJ1-4,TRBV28,NA,once
CASSPRPSGSEQFF,TGTGCCAGCTCACCACGCCCTAGCGGCTCGGAGCAGTTCTTC,TRBJ2-1,TRBV18,TRBD2,few
CASSRGSGTYEQYF,TGTGCCAGTAGTAGAGGGTCGGGAACCTACGAGCAGTACTTC,TRBJ2-7,TRBV19,NA,NA
CASSLGTTKQYF,TGCGCCAGCAGCTTGGGGACTACGAAGCAGTACTTC,TRBJ2-7,TRBV5-1,NA,NA
CASSQTGRSPLHF,TGTGCCAGCAGCCAGACAGGGCGTTCACCCCTCCACTTT,TRBJ1-6,TRBV28,TRBD1,NA
CASSFERSTDTQYF,TGCGCCAGCAGCTTTGAGCGGAGCACAGATACGCAGTATTTT,TRBJ2-3,TRBV5-1,NA,few
CASARDIYGYTF,TGTGCCAGCGCCCGGGATATATATGGCTACACCTTC,TRBJ1-2,TRBV2,NA,NA
CASSSGQGNYGYTF,TGTGCCAGCAGTTCCGGACAGGGCAACTATGGCTACACCTTC,TRBJ1-2,TRBV28,TRBD1,few
CASSLAGDTQYF,TGCGCCAGCAGCTTGGCGGGAGATACGCAGTATTTT,TRBJ2-3,TRBV5-1,NA,NA
CASSQLAAYEQYF,TGTGCCAGCAGCCAACTAGCGGCATACGAGCAGTACTTC,TRBJ2-7,TRBV14,TRBD2,few
CASSLGLGGRETNEQFF,TGTGCCAGCAGCTTGGGCCTGGGGGGTCGGGAGACCAATGAGCAGTTCTTC,TRBJ2-1,TRBV7-9,NA,NA
CASSRFEEKLFF,TGTGCCAGCAGCCGGTTCGAGGAAAAACTGTTTTTT,TRBJ1-4,TRBV14,NA,NA
CASSQQGLNTEAFF,TGTGCCAGTAGTCAACAGGGGCTGAACACTGAAGCTTTCTTT,TRBJ1-1,TRBV19,TRBD1,NA
CASSDRDRPYNEQFF,TGTGCCAGCTCCGATCGGGACAGACCCTACAATGAGCAGTTCTTC,TRBJ2-1,TRBV11-3,TRBD1,NA
CASSLTEGRANVLTF,TGTGCCAGCAGTTTGACGGAGGGGCGGGCCAACGTCCTGACTTTC,TRBJ2-6,TRBV28,NA,NA
CASSPGSGKNIQYF,TGTGCCAGCTCACCTGGAAGCGGCAAAAACATTCAGTACTTC,TRBJ2-4,TRBV18,NA,NA
CASSSFLNTEAFF,TGTGCCAGCAGCTCCTTCCTGAACACTGAAGCTTTCTTT,TRBJ1-1,TRBV7-3,NA,NA
CASSLGLAGRTDTQYF,TGTGCCAGCAGCTTAGGGTTGGCGGGACGCACAGATACGCAGTATTTT,TRBJ2-3,TRBV11-3,NA,NA
CASSEFANYGYTF,TGCGCCAGCAGTGAATTCGCTAACTATGGCTACACCTTC,TRBJ1-2,TRBV10-1,NA,NA
CASRLPGLRTDTQYF,TGTGCCAGCAGATTACCGGGACTACGCACAGATACGCAGTATTTT,TRBJ2-3,TRBV28,TRBD2,NA
CASSTGGQPQHF,TGTGCCAGCAGCACTGGAGGACAGCCCCAGCATTTT,TRBJ1-5,TRBV9,NA,NA
CASRPGQGHETQYF,TGTGCCAGCAGACCGGGACAGGGTCACGAGACCCAGTACTTC,TRBJ2-5,TRBV5-8,TRBD1,NA
CASSLIAGAGTGELFF,TGTGCCAGCAGCCTAATAGCGGGAGCGGGCACCGGGGAGCTGTTTTTT,TRBJ2-2,TRBV5-4,TRBD2,once
CASSDEGVSSYNEQFF,TGTGCCAGCAGTGATGAGGGCGTAAGCTCCTACAATGAGCAGTTCTTC,TRBJ2-1,TRBV25-1,NA,few
CASTVEGDTQYF,TGTGCCAGCACAGTGGAGGGCGATACGCAGTATTTT,TRBJ2-3,TRBV2,NA,NA
CAITGTGGARDYGYTF,TGTGCCATCACGGGGACAGGGGGCGCCCGGGACTATGGCTACACCTTC,TRBJ1-2,TRBV10-3,TRBD1,NA
CASSLGLAGGSTDTQYF,TGTGCCAGCAGCTTAGGCCTAGCGGGAGGAAGCACAGATACGCAGTATTTT,TRBJ2-3,TRBV7-2,TRBD2,NA
CASSLGGQGIYEQYF,TGTGCCAGCAGTTTAGGCGGACAGGGGATCTACGAGCAGTACTTC,TRBJ2-7,TRBV28,TRBD1,NA
CASSQNRGLNEKLFF,TGCGCCAGCAGCCAGAACAGGGGTTTAAATGAAAAACTGTTTTTT,TRBJ1-4,TRBV4-3,TRBD1,few
CASRDRGRYNQPQHF,TGTGCCAGCAGGGACAGGGGGCGTTACAATCAGCCCCAGCATTTT,TRBJ1-5,TRBV2,TRBD1,NA
CASSEPGLAEAFF,TGTGCCAGCAGTGAACCGGGTCTCGCTGAAGCTTTCTTT,TRBJ1-1,TRBV2,NA,NA
CASSLARASSYEQYF,TGTGCCAGCAGCTTAGCGCGGGCTAGCTCCTACGAGCAGTACTTC,TRBJ2-7,TRBV7-2,NA,once
CASSLGQGALSNQPQHF,TGTGCCAGCAGCTTGGGACAGGGGGCGCTTAGCAATCAGCCCCAGCATTTT,TRBJ1-5,TRBV7-2,TRBD1,NA
CATGQGGNSPLHF,TGCGCCACCGGACAGGGGGGGAATTCACCCCTCCACTTT,TRBJ1-6,TRBV5-1,TRBD1,NA
CASSLTSGRANEQFF,TGTGCCAGCAGCCTTACTAGCGGGAGGGCAAATGAGCAGTTCTTC,TRBJ2-1,TRBV9,TRBD2,NA
CASSLAGQGDEKLFF,TGCGCCAGCAGCTTGGCGGGACAGGGAGATGAAAAACTGTTTTTT,TRBJ1-4,TRBV5-1,TRBD1,once